This TCR beta chain is from a study of blood T cell repertoires in COVID-19 (dated by TCRdb to about 2020). With respect to the entire study: The collaborator samples originated in the United States, Italy and Spain and spanned the acute and convalescent phases of COVID-19. The prospective study material was composed of cDNA or gDNA derived from T cells, B-cell-depleted T cells, or PBMCs. Deeply sampled blood TCRbeta repertoires from subjects exposed to, actively infected with, or recovered from COVID-19 were included in the dataset. A freely available public database, intended as a resource for researchers studying the immune response to SARS-CoV-2, is where the repertoires were released. Samples came from the ongoing ImmuneRACE study (first 160 participants) plus 1,254 subjects from 6 global collaborators. The sample metadata nearly always contained a de-identified subject ID, COVID-19 status, age in years and sex. Where available, HLA class I and class II types were obtained from metadata supplied by the sample provider rather than from assay-based typing.

Paper-wide results and their limitations: How much clinical and demographic metadata was included differed by source and by participant, and the metadata was provided uncurated.

About this clone: The antigen this receptor binds is unknown. No base-level quality is on record; no much larger clone is a single base apart.

A distance of 13 bases separates the germline ends of V and J, which lose 5 bases and 0 bases respectively. In the germline V gene (reference sequence), CDR1 corresponds to SEHNR and CDR2 to FQNEAQ. From its cysteine to its phenylalanine, the CDR3 spans 15 amino acids. Of all the DNA, just the CDR3 is kept, 45 bases in frame from base 1. TCRbeta CDR3 regions were amplified from genomic DNA by means of the immunoSEQ Assay, a bias-controlled multiplex PCR. The original pipeline was this. The number of nucleated cells in each sample was estimated by amplification of reference gene primers within the assay. To quantify the absolute abundance of each unique TCRbeta CDR3 rearrangement, sequence reads were collapsed and filtered. For each sample, productive Simpson clonality was calculated as the square root of Simpson's diversity index across productive rearrangements. Here the immuneACCESS table is served through TCRdb, limited to in-frame sequences with V and J called. Missing clones are a known gap in these copies; in checked studies unresolved V genes cover under half, and the rest lacks a known reason. For V, J and clone size, that table is used; D and trimming come from the DNA. For this sample the table gives tens of thousands of clones, of which around 91% were detected only once. Around 0.96% of the sample rests with the top ten.

Collaborating institutions collected whole blood in K2EDTA tubes following their own protocols. For TCRbeta analysis, collaborators shipped samples in one of three forms: frozen whole blood, isolated PBMCs, or DNA extracted from either of those sample types. Sequenced: peripheral blood. The chain uses TRBV7-9 and TRBJ1-2, and possibly TRBD1, on 6 matching bases. The sequence was obtained from a woman aged 45-59 years in a cohort sampled during active COVID-19. The DNA reads TGTGCCAGCAGCCAAGACAGGACCGCTAACTATGGCTACACCTTC. Its amino acids are CASSQDRTANYGYTF.